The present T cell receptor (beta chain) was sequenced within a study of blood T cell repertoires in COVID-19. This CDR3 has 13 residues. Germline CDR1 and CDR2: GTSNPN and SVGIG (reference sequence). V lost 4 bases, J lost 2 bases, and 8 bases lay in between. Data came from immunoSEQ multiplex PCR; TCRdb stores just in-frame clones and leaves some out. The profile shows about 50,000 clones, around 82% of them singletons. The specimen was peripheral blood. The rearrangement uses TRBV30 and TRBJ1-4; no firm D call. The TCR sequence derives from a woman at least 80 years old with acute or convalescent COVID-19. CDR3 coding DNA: TGTGCCTGGAACCGAGGGACTAATGAAAAACTGTTTTTT. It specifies CAWNRGTNEKLFF.